The 7 T cell receptor beta chains in this list originate from one sample, sequenced in a study of CD8 T cells in ankylosing spondylitis. In TCRdb, the 5' RACE reads were re-called with MiXCR into one record per CDR3 protein. Here the sample spans 250,000 to 400,000 distinct CDR3 sequences, 11% being singletons. The source material was blood, either unsorted or a sorted T cell fraction (not recorded which). These receptors were taken from a female donor with ankylosing spondylitis or in good health (not recorded which).

This clonotype was recorded at least ten times. This chain links TRBV20-1 with TRBJ1-4, with 7 nucleotides matching TRBD1. This CDR3 is built from 16 residues. Germline V gene data show CDR1 as DFQATT and CDR2 as SNEGSKA (reference sequence). The trim removed 0 bases at V and 3 bases at J, leaving 7 bases unmatched. In DNA, the CDR3 is TGCAGTGCTAGAGATCGGCAGGGGGTATCTAATGAAAAACTGTTTTTT. It translates to CSARDRQGVSNEKLFF.

This clonotype was counted a few times. The genes are TRBV12-3 or TRBV12-4 and TRBJ1-5; D not certain. This CDR3 is 14 amino acids long. The V end was cut by 4 bases, the J end by 1 base, with 8 bases between. CDR3 bases: TGTGCCAGCAGTTCCCCGGGGAGCAATCAGCCCCAGCATTTT. It translates to CASSSPGSNQPQHF.

This clonotype was seen repeatedly, ten times or more. The chain joins TRBV18 to TRBJ2-2; 8 nucleotides line up with TRBD1. The length of the CDR3 is 14 residues. The germline V gene has CDR1 KGHSH and CDR2 LQKENI. J gave up 5 bases and V 2 bases, and 1 base lay outside the gene matches. CDR3 in amino acids: CASSPGQGTGELFF. The CDR3 nucleotides read TGTGCCAGCTCACCAGGACAGGGAACCGGGGAGCTGTTTTTT.

This clonotype was seen repeatedly, ten times or more. The gene calls are TRBV28 and TRBJ2-7; a weak D match, TRBD1 (6 bases). Trimming left V 6 bases short and J 5 bases short, with 17 bases between. The CDR3 has 14 residues. Germline V gene lookup returns CDR1 MDHEN and CDR2 SYDVKM. The CDR3 DNA sequence: TGTGCCAGCAGCTCCAGGGGTCCGGCGCACGAGCAGTACTTC. Translated: CASSSRGPAHEQYF.

This clonotype was seen ten or more times. This rearrangement joins TRBV20-1 to TRBJ2-7, with D tentatively TRBD1 (5 bases). Per germline, CDR1 DFQATT and CDR2 SNEGSKA (reference sequence). V was shortened by 3 bases and J by 3 bases, with 9 bases between the two germline ends. This CDR3 is built from 12 residues. The CDR3 sequence: CSARAGNYEQYF. The DNA for the CDR3 is TGCAGTGCTAGGGCAGGGAACTACGAGCAGTACTTC.

The chain carries TRBV9 and TRBJ2-5, with D possibly TRBD2 on 6 matching bases. The CDR3 has 15 amino acids. The germline gives CDR1 SGDLS, CDR2 YYNGEE. Trimming cost V 1 base and J 4 bases, with 14 bases left between them. The CDR3 sequence: CASSVSGGKRETQYF. CDR3 coding DNA: TGTGCCAGCAGCGTAAGTGGGGGGAAGAGAGAGACCCAGTACTTC. Looking up the rest from reference TRBV9 and TRBJ2-5 gives the full variable domain: DSGVTQTPKHLITATGQRVTLRCSPRSGDLSVYWYQQSLDQGLQFLIQYYNGEERAKGNILERFSAQQFPDLHSELNLSSLELGDSALYFCASSVSGGKRETQYFGPGTRLLVL.

Details on this clonotype: A much bigger clone sits one base away, suggesting this may be a read error. CDR3 coding DNA: TGCTGTGCTAGAGCCTTCGCGGCCAGTCCGAACACCGGGGAGCTGTTTTTT. Protein: CCARAFAASPNTGELFF. The V gene is TRBV20-1, the J gene TRBJ2-2; no definite D call. The CDR3 covers 17 residues. CDR1 and CDR2 (germline): DFQATT, SNEGSKA (reference sequence).